The 5 T cell receptor beta chains given below trace back to one sample, sequenced in a study of blood T cells in healthy people across ages. Combining a sample-barcoded 5' primer with a J-beta primer mix, a second PCR ran for about 6 to 11 cycles. MiXCR, applied by TCRdb to the 5' RACE reads, yields one record per CDR3 protein. The table records about 720,000 distinct CDR3 sequences, 25% of them present only once. The sample was also reused in another study, on T cells of mothers and their children.

The specimen sequenced was blood. These receptors came from a boy aged 5-17 years in good health.

This clonotype was seen just once. This chain links TRBV28 with TRBJ1-3; D is unresolved. V was pared by 6 bases and J by 7 bases, with 13 bases between. The CDR3 extends over 13 amino acids. CDR1 and CDR2 from the germline V gene are MDHEN and SYDVKM. CDR3 in amino acids: CASSIPTINTIYF. The CDR3 DNA reads as TGTGCCAGCAGCATTCCCACGATTAACACCATATATTTT.

This clonotype appeared a few times. The rearrangement links TRBV7-6 to TRBJ2-1; maybe TRBD2 (5 bases). Germline V gives CDR1 SGHVS, CDR2 FNYEAQ. This CDR3 region has 13 residues. Trimming pared 4 bases from V and 9 bases from J, leaving 13 bases between. The CDR3, as DNA: TGTGCCAGCAGCTCTGGACGGACTTTTGAGCAGTTCTTC. Translated, it gives CASSSGRTFEQFF.

This clonotype showed up just a few times. The V call is TRBV7-2, the J call TRBJ2-4, with TRBD2 identical over 15 bases. This CDR3 spans 17 amino acids. Germline CDR1 SGHTA, CDR2 FQGNSA. V was pared by 1 base and J by 5 bases, with 3 bases of the junction left unmatched. The CDR3 reads CASSLEGLAGGQNIQYF. Here the CDR3 DNA reads TGTGCCAGCAGCTTAGAGGGACTAGCGGGGGGACAAAACATTCAGTACTTC.

The chain links TRBV29-1 to TRBJ1-4; TRBD1 might be the D (6 bases). From germline, CDR1 is SQVTM and CDR2 ANQGSEA. This CDR3 has 12 residues. With 6 bases removed from V and 7 bases from J, the gap between germline ends came to 12 bases. The CDR3 sequence is CSVGTSGEKLFF. The CDR3 DNA follows: TGCAGCGTAGGGACAAGTGGTGAAAAACTGTTTTTT.

The rearrangement links TRBV28 to TRBJ1-2; D might be TRBD1 (5 bases). This CDR3 has 12 amino acids. The ends were cut back, 10 bases at V and 8 bases at J, with 17 bases in the middle. Germline-derived CDR1 and CDR2 are MDHEN and SYDVKM. The CDR3 loop is CAIMGLQPGYTF. The DNA of the CDR3 is TGTGCCATCATGGGACTACAACCGGGCTACACCTTC.